This T cell receptor (beta chain) was found in a study of T cells in Graves' hyperthyroidism and ophthalmopathy. Overall study context: Specimen type is peripheral blood, collected at initial diagnosis prior to any treatment. Study-wide results and limits: Among thyroid clonotypes expanded above 0.001, most also appeared in blood.

This clonotype was seen a handful of times. What it binds is not known. RNA transcripts gave rise to amplified TCR beta CDR3 regions. TCR CDR3 regions were first amplified by RT-PCR with HTBI primers. TCRdb ran MiXCR on the multiplex PCR reads and lists one entry per CDR3 protein. Here the sample spans under 350,000 distinct CDR3 sequences, 18% being singletons. The study excluded patients with uncontrolled infection, other autoimmune disease, pregnancy or lactation. PBMCs were obtained from over 8.5 ml fresh peripheral blood. The CDR3 totals 14 residues. Deletions cut 8 bases from V and 3 bases from J, with 16 bases between. The germline V gene has CDR1 MNHNS and CDR2 SASEGT.

Sequences were obtained from blood. The sequence was collected from a woman aged 50 to 65 with Graves' hyperthyroidism. The chain has TRBV6-1 and TRBJ1-2; unclear D gene. The chain's CDR3 is CASEGTVSYYGYTF. The DNA for the CDR3 is TGTGCCAGCGAGGGAACAGTGAGCTACTATGGCTACACCTTC.